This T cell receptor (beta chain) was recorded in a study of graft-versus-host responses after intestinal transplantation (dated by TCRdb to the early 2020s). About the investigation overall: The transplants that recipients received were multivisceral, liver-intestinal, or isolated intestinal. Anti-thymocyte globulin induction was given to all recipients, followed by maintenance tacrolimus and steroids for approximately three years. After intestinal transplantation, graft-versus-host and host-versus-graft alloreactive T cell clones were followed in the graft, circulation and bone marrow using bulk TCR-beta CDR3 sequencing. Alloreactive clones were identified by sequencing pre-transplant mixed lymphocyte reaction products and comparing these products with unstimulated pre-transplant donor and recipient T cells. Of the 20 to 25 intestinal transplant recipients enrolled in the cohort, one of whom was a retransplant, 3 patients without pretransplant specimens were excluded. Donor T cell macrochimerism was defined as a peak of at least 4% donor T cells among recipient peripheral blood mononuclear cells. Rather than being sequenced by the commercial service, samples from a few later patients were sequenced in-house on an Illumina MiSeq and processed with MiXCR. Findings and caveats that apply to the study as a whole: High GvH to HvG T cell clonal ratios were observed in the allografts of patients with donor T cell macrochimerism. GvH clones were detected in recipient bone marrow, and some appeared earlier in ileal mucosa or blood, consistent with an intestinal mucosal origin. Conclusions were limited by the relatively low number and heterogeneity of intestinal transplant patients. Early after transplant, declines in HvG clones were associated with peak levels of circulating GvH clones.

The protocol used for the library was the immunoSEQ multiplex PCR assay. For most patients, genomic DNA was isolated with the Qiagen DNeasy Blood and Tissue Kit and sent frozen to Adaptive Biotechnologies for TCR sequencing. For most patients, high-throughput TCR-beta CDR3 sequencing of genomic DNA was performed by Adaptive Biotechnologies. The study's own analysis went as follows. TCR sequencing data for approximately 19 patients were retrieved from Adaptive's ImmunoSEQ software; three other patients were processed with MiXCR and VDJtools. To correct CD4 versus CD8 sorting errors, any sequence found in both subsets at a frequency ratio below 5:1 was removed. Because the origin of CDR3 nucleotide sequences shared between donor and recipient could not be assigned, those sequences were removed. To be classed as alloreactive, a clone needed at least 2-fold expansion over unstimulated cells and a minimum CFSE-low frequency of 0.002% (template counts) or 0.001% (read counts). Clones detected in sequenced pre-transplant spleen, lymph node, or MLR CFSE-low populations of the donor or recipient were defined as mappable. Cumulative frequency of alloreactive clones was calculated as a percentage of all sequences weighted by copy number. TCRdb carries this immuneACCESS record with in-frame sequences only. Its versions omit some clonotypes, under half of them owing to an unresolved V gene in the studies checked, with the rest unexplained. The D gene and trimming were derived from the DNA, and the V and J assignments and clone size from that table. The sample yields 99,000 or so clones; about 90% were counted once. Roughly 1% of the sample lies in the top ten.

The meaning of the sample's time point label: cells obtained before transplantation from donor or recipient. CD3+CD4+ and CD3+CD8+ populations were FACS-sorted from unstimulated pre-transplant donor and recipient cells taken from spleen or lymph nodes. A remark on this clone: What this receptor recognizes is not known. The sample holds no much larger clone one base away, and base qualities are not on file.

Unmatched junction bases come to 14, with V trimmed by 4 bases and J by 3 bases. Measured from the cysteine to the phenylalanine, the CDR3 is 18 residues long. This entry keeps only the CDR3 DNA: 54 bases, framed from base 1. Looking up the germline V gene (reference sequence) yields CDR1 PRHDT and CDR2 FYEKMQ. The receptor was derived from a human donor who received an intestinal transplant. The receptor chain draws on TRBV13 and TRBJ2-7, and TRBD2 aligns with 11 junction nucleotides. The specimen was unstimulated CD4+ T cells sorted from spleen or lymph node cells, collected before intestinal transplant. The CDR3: CASSSRTSGSRSFYEQYF. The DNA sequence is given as TGTGCCAGCAGCTCCCGGACTAGCGGGTCCCGTAGCTTCTACGAGCAGTACTTC.